This T cell receptor (beta chain) was identified in a study of blood T cell repertoires in COVID-19. CDR1 is MDHEN and CDR2 is SYDVKM in the germline V gene. The CDR3 consists of 12 residues. Trimming cost V 5 bases and J 3 bases, with 7 bases left between them. The assay was immunoSEQ multiplex PCR, and TCRdb's table has in-frame clones only and misses some. The sample carries some 150,000 clones, 75% to 85% recorded once. The chain links TRBV28 to TRBJ1-1; D uncertain. The specimen was peripheral blood. This TCR was sampled from a woman aged 50 to 60 with acute or convalescent COVID-19. The CDR3 loop reads CASSVLYTEAFF. The CDR3 region has the DNA TGTGCCAGCAGTGTACTCTACACTGAAGCTTTCTTT.